This T cell receptor (beta chain) was captured by sequencing in a study of OX40 agonist ivuxolimab in advanced cancers. Looking at the study overall: Ivuxolimab, an antibody that agonizes OX40 (CD134), was administered to the patients. Patients in dose escalation had liver, melanoma, kidney or head and neck cancers. Three patients got partial responses; one had hepatocellular carcinoma and two had cutaneous melanoma. Study-wide results and caveats: Expanded clones were, on average, more numerous in CD8+ T cells than in CD4+.

TCRdb keeps only in-frame clones here, not all; method: immunoSEQ multiplex PCR. The table includes around 100,000 clones, approximately 87% detected once. Points on this clone: Its antigen remains unidentified.

The CDR3 loop spans 13 amino acids. Germline V gene data show CDR1 as GTSNPN and CDR2 as SVGIG (reference sequence). V lost 4 bases to trimming and J lost 6 bases; unmatched junction nucleotides: 8. Material: CD4+ or CD8+ T cells sorted from blood, obtained in a trial of the OX40 agonist ivuxolimab. The J gene is TRBJ1-1, the V gene TRBV30; 7 bases map to TRBD1. The receptor was derived from an adult with an advanced solid tumor such as melanoma, head and neck, liver or kidney cancer. CDR3 residues: CAWTQGVRAEAFF. CDR3 bases: TGTGCCTGGACTCAGGGGGTTAGGGCTGAAGCTTTCTTT.